This T cell receptor beta chain stems from a study of blood T cells in healthy people across ages. Regarding the study as a whole: Expanded clonotype changes were possibly confounded by unknown donor CMV status.

At least ten counts were recorded for this clonotype. Antigen unknown. Using a J-beta primer mix together with a sample-barcoded 5' primer, a second PCR was run for roughly 6 to 11 cycles. TCRdb passed the 5' RACE reads through MiXCR, listing each CDR3 protein once. The sample shows about 620,000 distinct CDR3 sequences, approximately 52% of them seen only once. Germline V gene lookup returns CDR1 DFQATT and CDR2 SNEGSKA (reference sequence). The V gene lost 1 base and the J gene lost 9 bases, with 20 bases spanning the gap. This CDR3 has 15 residues. The material sequenced was blood. This sequence was found in a woman over 75 in good health. The chain couples TRBV20-1 to TRBJ2-3; weak D call: TRBD2 (5 bases). This CDR3 reads CSARALDRTRSTQYF. DNA for the CDR3: TGCAGTGCTAGAGCTCTGGACCGAACTAGGTCGACGCAGTATTTT.